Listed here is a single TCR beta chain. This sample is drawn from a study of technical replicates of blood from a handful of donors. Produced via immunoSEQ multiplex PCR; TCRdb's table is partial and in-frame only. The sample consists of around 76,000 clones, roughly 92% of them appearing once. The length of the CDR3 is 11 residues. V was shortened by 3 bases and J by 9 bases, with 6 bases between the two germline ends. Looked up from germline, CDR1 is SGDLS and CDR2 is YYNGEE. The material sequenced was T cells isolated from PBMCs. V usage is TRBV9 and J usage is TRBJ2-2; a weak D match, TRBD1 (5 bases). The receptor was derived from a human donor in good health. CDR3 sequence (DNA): TGTGCCAGCAGCGGGGGCCGGGAGCTGTTTTTT. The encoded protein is CASSGGRELFF.